The rows below give T cell receptor beta chains drawn from one sample of a study of T cell responses to AZD1222 COVID-19 vaccine. Assay: immunoSEQ multiplex PCR; the TCRdb copy retains only in-frame clones and omits some. The table lists some 80,000 clones, 60% to 85% of them singletons. This material consisted of peripheral blood, taken 28 days after the second dose of the MenACWY control vaccine. The receptors stem from an adult who received the MenACWY meningococcal vaccine as a control. Each CDR3 is given with its conserved first and last residue. The order of the fields is D gene, clone size, J gene, V gene, CDR3 protein, CDR3 DNA. The D gene is left open where the match is weak. Clone size appears in some rows only: once, few, many, or a class for an expanded clone.

D gene: .
clone size: few
J gene: TRBJ1-1
V gene: TRBV12-3/TRBV12-4
CDR3 protein: CASRPTNAEAFF
CDR3 DNA: TGTGCCAGCAGGCCAACCAACGCTGAAGCTTTCTTT

D gene: TRBD2
clone size: .
J gene: TRBJ2-7
V gene: TRBV19
CDR3 protein: CASSLREGRGYEQYF
CDR3 DNA: TGTGCCAGTAGTCTCCGGGAGGGAAGGGGTTACGAGCAGTACTTC

D gene: .
clone size: .
J gene: TRBJ1-2
V gene: TRBV7-9
CDR3 protein: CASSLPGHGYTF
CDR3 DNA: TGTGCCAGCAGCTTACCGGGACATGGCTACACCTTC

D gene: .
clone size: .
J gene: TRBJ1-2
V gene: TRBV12-5
CDR3 protein: CASGLAPSVYGYTF
CDR3 DNA: TGTGCTAGTGGTTTGGCCCCATCGGTCTATGGCTACACCTTC

D gene: .
clone size: once
J gene: TRBJ2-7
V gene: TRBV5-8
CDR3 protein: CASSLTVYEQYF
CDR3 DNA: TGTGCCAGCAGCTTGACAGTCTACGAGCAGTACTTC

D gene: .
clone size: .
J gene: TRBJ1-4
V gene: TRBV7-2
CDR3 protein: CASSLGAQEKLFF
CDR3 DNA: TGTGCCAGCAGCTTAGGGGCCCAAGAAAAACTGTTTTTT

D gene: TRBD2
clone size: once
J gene: TRBJ2-3
V gene: TRBV6-6
CDR3 protein: CASSLQAGDPTDTQYF
CDR3 DNA: TGTGCCAGCAGCTTACAAGCGGGGGACCCCACAGATACGCAGTATTTT

D gene: .
clone size: once
J gene: TRBJ1-1
V gene: TRBV5-1
CDR3 protein: CASSLTPNTEAFF
CDR3 DNA: TGCGCCAGCAGCTTGACACCCAACACTGAAGCTTTCTTT

D gene: .
clone size: .
J gene: TRBJ1-5
V gene: TRBV7-2
CDR3 protein: CASSSRTNQPQHF
CDR3 DNA: TGTGCCAGCAGCTCCCGGACTAATCAGCCCCAGCATTTT

D gene: TRBD1
clone size: once
J gene: TRBJ1-4
V gene: TRBV10-3
CDR3 protein: CATATGETNEKLFF
CDR3 DNA: TGTGCCACCGCAACAGGGGAAACTAATGAAAAACTGTTTTTT

D gene: .
clone size: .
J gene: TRBJ1-4
V gene: TRBV19
CDR3 protein: CASSIPDAANEKLFF
CDR3 DNA: TGTGCCAGTAGTATACCGGACGCGGCTAATGAAAAACTGTTTTTT

D gene: .
clone size: .
J gene: TRBJ1-6
V gene: TRBV11-2
CDR3 protein: CASSLVQGSPLHF
CDR3 DNA: TGTGCCAGCAGCTTAGTCCAGGGTTCACCCCTCCACTTT

D gene: .
clone size: .
J gene: TRBJ2-1
V gene: TRBV5-1
CDR3 protein: CASSLGGFNEQFF
CDR3 DNA: TGCGCCAGCAGCTTGGGGGGGTTCAATGAGCAGTTCTTC

D gene: .
clone size: few
J gene: TRBJ2-7
V gene: TRBV7-5
CDR3 protein: CARSPAPPRRAQVHEQYF
CDR3 DNA: TGTGCCAGAAGCCCCGCCCCTCCCCGCAGGGCCCAGGTCCACGAGCAGTACTTC

D gene: .
clone size: few
J gene: TRBJ2-3
V gene: TRBV6-5
CDR3 protein: CASSPSGRGTQYF
CDR3 DNA: TGTGCCAGCAGTCCCAGCGGGCGGGGTACGCAGTATTTT

D gene: .
clone size: .
J gene: TRBJ2-3
V gene: TRBV4-1
CDR3 protein: CASSGEGPGDTQYF
CDR3 DNA: TGCGCCAGCAGCGGCGAGGGCCCCGGAGATACGCAGTATTTT

D gene: TRBD1
clone size: .
J gene: TRBJ2-5
V gene: TRBV9
CDR3 protein: CASSATGQGAQTQYF
CDR3 DNA: TGTGCCAGCAGCGCAACGGGACAGGGGGCCCAGACCCAGTACTTC

D gene: .
clone size: .
J gene: TRBJ1-5
V gene: TRBV19
CDR3 protein: CASRDGGNQPQHF
CDR3 DNA: TGTGCCAGTAGAGACGGTGGGAATCAGCCCCAGCATTTT

D gene: .
clone size: few
J gene: TRBJ2-1
V gene: TRBV6-1
CDR3 protein: CASSEALLNEQFF
CDR3 DNA: TGTGCCAGCAGTGAAGCGCTCCTCAATGAGCAGTTCTTC

D gene: .
clone size: .
J gene: TRBJ2-1
V gene: TRBV2
CDR3 protein: CASSERRTNEQFF
CDR3 DNA: TGTGCCAGCAGTGAAAGAAGGACCAATGAGCAGTTCTTC

D gene: .
clone size: .
J gene: TRBJ1-5
V gene: TRBV7-8
CDR3 protein: CASSLGPILNQPQHF
CDR3 DNA: TGTGCCAGCAGCTTAGGACCGATCCTTAATCAGCCCCAGCATTTT

D gene: TRBD1
clone size: .
J gene: TRBJ1-4
V gene: TRBV4-3
CDR3 protein: CASSQDQIQGDEKLFF
CDR3 DNA: TGCGCCAGCAGCCAAGATCAAATACAGGGGGACGAAAAACTGTTTTTT

D gene: .
clone size: .
J gene: TRBJ1-2
V gene: TRBV13
CDR3 protein: CASSLGTPETERF
CDR3 DNA: TGTGCCAGCAGCTTAGGCACCCCTGAGACAGAGAGATTC

D gene: .
clone size: .
J gene: TRBJ1-5
V gene: TRBV7-8
CDR3 protein: CASSLGRVSNQPQHF
CDR3 DNA: TGTGCCAGCAGCTTAGGGAGGGTTAGCAATCAGCCCCAGCATTTT

D gene: .
clone size: .
J gene: TRBJ2-1
V gene: TRBV19
CDR3 protein: CASSKEGSTYNEQFF
CDR3 DNA: TGTGCCAGTAGTAAGGAGGGTTCCACCTACAATGAGCAGTTCTTC

D gene: TRBD1
clone size: .
J gene: TRBJ2-1
V gene: TRBV29-1
CDR3 protein: CSVGTGGARNEQFF
CDR3 DNA: TGCAGCGTTGGCACAGGGGGCGCAAGGAATGAGCAGTTCTTC

D gene: .
clone size: .
J gene: TRBJ2-1
V gene: TRBV12-3/TRBV12-4
CDR3 protein: CASRPGATNEQFF
CDR3 DNA: TGTGCCAGCAGACCGGGAGCGACGAATGAGCAGTTCTTC

D gene: TRBD1
clone size: once
J gene: TRBJ1-4
V gene: TRBV7-9
CDR3 protein: CASSLGGTAQTNEKLFF
CDR3 DNA: TGTGCCAGCAGCTTAGGTGGGACAGCCCAAACTAATGAAAAACTGTTTTTT

D gene: .
clone size: .
J gene: TRBJ1-4
V gene: TRBV28
CDR3 protein: CASTSPGKNEKLFF
CDR3 DNA: TGTGCCAGCACCTCGCCAGGGAAGAATGAAAAACTGTTTTTT

D gene: .
clone size: few
J gene: TRBJ2-5
V gene: TRBV28
CDR3 protein: CASSTAGGETQYF
CDR3 DNA: TGTGCCAGCAGCACCGCAGGGGGGGAGACCCAGTACTTC

D gene: .
clone size: .
J gene: TRBJ1-1
V gene: TRBV7-9
CDR3 protein: CASSQGIGEAFF
CDR3 DNA: TGTGCCAGCAGCCAGGGGATTGGTGAAGCTTTCTTT

D gene: TRBD1
clone size: few
J gene: TRBJ1-4
V gene: TRBV3-1/TRBV3-2
CDR3 protein: CASSLRQGNEKLFF
CDR3 DNA: TGTGCCAGCAGCCTTCGACAGGGGAATGAAAAACTGTTTTTT

D gene: .
clone size: .
J gene: TRBJ2-1
V gene: TRBV7-2
CDR3 protein: CASSSPQGYEQFF
CDR3 DNA: TGTGCCAGCAGCTCCCCTCAGGGCTATGAGCAGTTCTTC

D gene: .
clone size: .
J gene: TRBJ1-1
V gene: TRBV7-8
CDR3 protein: CASSLIPLRRIGKNTEAFF
CDR3 DNA: TGTGCCAGCAGCTTAATCCCCCTGCGGAGGATCGGGAAGAACACTGAAGCTTTCTTT

D gene: .
clone size: .
J gene: TRBJ1-5
V gene: TRBV30
CDR3 protein: CAWSSGLDQPQHF
CDR3 DNA: TGTGCCTGGAGCTCGGGGCTGGATCAGCCCCAGCATTTT

D gene: TRBD1
clone size: .
J gene: TRBJ1-5
V gene: TRBV19
CDR3 protein: CASSTDRGLGQPQHF
CDR3 DNA: TGTGCCAGTAGTACAGACAGGGGGCTTGGTCAGCCCCAGCATTTT

D gene: TRBD1
clone size: .
J gene: TRBJ1-2
V gene: TRBV5-4
CDR3 protein: CASSQPDRVTGGYTF
CDR3 DNA: TGTGCCAGCAGCCAACCAGACAGGGTAACGGGTGGCTACACCTTC

D gene: .
clone size: .
J gene: TRBJ1-5
V gene: TRBV2
CDR3 protein: CASTEANQPQHF
CDR3 DNA: TGTGCCAGCACGGAGGCTAATCAGCCCCAGCATTTT

D gene: .
clone size: .
J gene: TRBJ1-5
V gene: TRBV19
CDR3 protein: CASSIRGNQPQHF
CDR3 DNA: TGTGCCAGTAGTATCCGGGGGAACCAGCCCCAGCATTTT

D gene: .
clone size: .
J gene: TRBJ2-6
V gene: TRBV5-4
CDR3 protein: CASRSNSGANVLTF
CDR3 DNA: TGTGCCAGCCGTTCGAACTCTGGGGCCAACGTCCTGACTTTC

D gene: .
clone size: .
J gene: TRBJ1-2
V gene: TRBV6-2/TRBV6-3
CDR3 protein: CASSEGSGANYGYTF
CDR3 DNA: TGTGCCAGCAGCGAAGGATCGGGGGCTAACTATGGCTACACCTTC

D gene: .
clone size: once
J gene: TRBJ1-2
V gene: TRBV7-9
CDR3 protein: CASSSEANYGYTF
CDR3 DNA: TGTGCCAGCAGCTCGGAGGCTAACTATGGCTACACCTTC

D gene: .
clone size: many
J gene: TRBJ1-5
V gene: TRBV19
CDR3 protein: CASSIVGGSRRPQHF
CDR3 DNA: TGTGCCAGTAGTATAGTCGGAGGGAGTAGGCGCCCCCAGCATTTT

D gene: .
clone size: .
J gene: TRBJ2-7
V gene: TRBV5-6
CDR3 protein: CASSLTSPPYEQYF
CDR3 DNA: TGTGCCAGCAGCTTGACCTCGCCACCCTACGAGCAGTACTTC

D gene: .
clone size: many
J gene: TRBJ1-3
V gene: TRBV7-9
CDR3 protein: CASSSPPTINTIYF
CDR3 DNA: TGTGCCAGCAGCTCCCCCCCCACCATAAACACCATATATTTT

D gene: TRBD1
clone size: .
J gene: TRBJ2-5
V gene: TRBV10-3
CDR3 protein: CAISEDSAFGWGETGDQETQYF
CDR3 DNA: TGTGCCATCAGCGAAGATAGCGCATTCGGATGGGGGGAGACAGGGGACCAAGAGACCCAGTACTTC

D gene: TRBD1
clone size: .
J gene: TRBJ1-4
V gene: TRBV6-6
CDR3 protein: CASSSRDSHMGKLFF
CDR3 DNA: TGTGCCAGCAGTTCCCGGGACAGCCACATGGGGAAACTGTTTTTT

D gene: .
clone size: once
J gene: TRBJ2-7
V gene: TRBV6-5
CDR3 protein: CASSLYAGYEQYF
CDR3 DNA: TGTGCCAGCAGCCTGTACGCGGGCTACGAGCAGTACTTC

D gene: TRBD1
clone size: .
J gene: TRBJ2-1
V gene: TRBV7-9
CDR3 protein: CASSQPPGTGDNNEQFF
CDR3 DNA: TGTGCCAGCAGCCAGCCCCCCGGGACAGGGGACAACAATGAGCAGTTCTTC

D gene: .
clone size: .
J gene: TRBJ1-5
V gene: TRBV2
CDR3 protein: CASSEGQHNQPQHF
CDR3 DNA: TGTGCCAGCAGTGAGGGGCAACACAATCAGCCCCAGCATTTT

D gene: .
clone size: .
J gene: TRBJ2-5
V gene: TRBV7-2
CDR3 protein: CASSGSLAETQYF
CDR3 DNA: TGTGCCAGCAGTGGTTCTCTAGCGGAGACCCAGTACTTC

D gene: .
clone size: .
J gene: TRBJ1-2
V gene: TRBV12-3/TRBV12-4
CDR3 protein: CASSLNRRYGYTF
CDR3 DNA: TGTGCCAGCAGCCTTAATCGGAGGTATGGCTACACCTTC

D gene: TRBD1
clone size: once
J gene: TRBJ2-4
V gene: TRBV25-1
CDR3 protein: CASSDSTGVKNIQYF
CDR3 DNA: TGTGCCAGCAGTGATTCCACAGGGGTCAAAAACATTCAGTACTTC

D gene: TRBD2
clone size: few
J gene: TRBJ2-1
V gene: TRBV19
CDR3 protein: CASRALAGKSSEQFF
CDR3 DNA: TGTGCCAGCCGGGCCCTAGCGGGTAAATCGAGTGAGCAGTTCTTC

D gene: .
clone size: once
J gene: TRBJ1-2
V gene: TRBV30
CDR3 protein: CAWTTGQYGYTF
CDR3 DNA: TGTGCCTGGACCACGGGTCAATACGGCTACACCTTC